The T cell receptor beta chain described here comes from a study of tumor-infiltrating lymphocytes in primary liver carcinoma. It was unsorted whole blood that yielded blood RNA, and germline DNA was also extracted. This clonotype was detected a few times. Trimming took 6 bases from V and 7 from J, leaving 15 bases between them. This CDR3 spans 14 amino acids. The researchers produced TCR beta cDNA from about 510 ng total RNA with a constant-region primer. Slightly modified ARM-PCR with three nested multiplex PCR rounds yielded TCR beta libraries. Each of the first two PCR rounds ran roughly 9 cycles with TRBV1-TRBV30 forward and C-beta reverse primers. Using its own MiXCR run on the multiplex PCR reads, TCRdb lists one record per CDR3 protein. The sample has hundreds of thousands of distinct CDR3 sequences, 50% to 75% seen once.

The V and J genes are TRBV12-3 or TRBV12-4 and TRBJ2-2; D is perhaps TRBD1 (6 bases). The source is a woman aged 25 to 39 with primary liver carcinoma and hepatitis B virus infection. The sample consisted of peripheral blood. The CDR3 DNA follows: TGTGCCAGCAGAGAACAGGGAACCGGCGGGGAGCTGTTTTTT. Translated: CASREQGTGGELFF.